This T cell receptor (beta chain) was profiled in a study of cytomegalovirus exposure and HLA in healthy donors. The study, taken as a whole, reports: As was reported, the classifier diagnosed cytomegalovirus status with high specificity and sensitivity.

The method was immunoSEQ multiplex PCR; TCRdb's version includes in-frame clones alone and lacks a portion of them. The sample yields some 240,000 clones, over 75% seen once. Remarks on this clone: Its antigen is undetermined.

With V trimmed by 7 bases and J by 6 bases, 8 bases remained unmatched. CDR3 length equals 13 residues. CDR1 and CDR2 from the germline V gene are SGHRS and YFSETQ. Material for sequencing was PBMCs. This sequence joins TRBV5-1 and TRBJ2-3; 7 bases match TRBD2. The receptor was isolated from a woman aged 18-29 years in good health and CMV-seropositive. The CDR3 region has the DNA TGCGCCAGCCGAACGCGGGAGCCCGATACGCAGTATTTT. It yields the protein CASRTREPDTQYF.